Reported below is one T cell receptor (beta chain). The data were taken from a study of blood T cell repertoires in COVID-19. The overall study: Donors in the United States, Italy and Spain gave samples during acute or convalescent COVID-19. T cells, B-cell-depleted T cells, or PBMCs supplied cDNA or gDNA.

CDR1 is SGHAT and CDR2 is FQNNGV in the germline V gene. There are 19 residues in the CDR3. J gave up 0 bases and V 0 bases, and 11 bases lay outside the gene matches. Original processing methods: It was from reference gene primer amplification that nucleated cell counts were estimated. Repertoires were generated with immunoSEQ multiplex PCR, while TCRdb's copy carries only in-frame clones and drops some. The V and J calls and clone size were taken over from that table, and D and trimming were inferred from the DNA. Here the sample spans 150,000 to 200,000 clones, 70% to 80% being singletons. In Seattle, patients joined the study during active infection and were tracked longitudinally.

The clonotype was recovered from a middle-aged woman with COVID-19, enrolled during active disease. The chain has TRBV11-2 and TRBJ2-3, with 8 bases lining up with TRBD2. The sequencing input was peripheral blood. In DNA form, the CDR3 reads TGTGCCAGCAGCTTAGATATTGGGAGCGGGGGCCTTAGCACAGATACGCAGTATTTT. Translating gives CASSLDIGSGGLSTDTQYF. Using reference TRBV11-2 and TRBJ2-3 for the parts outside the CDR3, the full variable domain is EAGVAQSPRYKIIEKRQSVAFWCNPISGHATLYWYQQILGQGPKLLIQFQNNGVVDDSQLPKDRFSAERLKGVDSTLKIQPAKLEDSAVYLCASSLDIGSGGLSTDTQYFGPGTRLTVL.